One and the same sample provided the 16 T cell receptor beta chains below, sequenced in a study of CD8+ T cells in alopecia areata. Treatment denoted: oral pan-JAK inhibitor, 5-10 mg twice daily. Extraction of RNA preceded its reverse transcription into cDNA, which served as the sequencing template. Profiled with immunoSEQ multiplex PCR; TCRdb holds only in-frame clones, not every one. The sample contains roughly 230,000 clones, less than 45% of which appear only once. The specimen comprised CD4+ T cells sorted from blood, sampled at roughly week 36, from a patient treated with tofacitinib. The source is a human donor with alopecia areata.

This clone appeared many times. This chain connects TRBV18 to TRBJ2-1; unclear D gene. The CDR3 covers 17 residues. CDR1 KGHSH and CDR2 LQKENI come from the germline V gene. Trimming pared 6 bases from V and 0 bases from J, leaving 18 bases between. CDR3 sequence: CASSRTRSTSSYNEQFF. As DNA, the CDR3 is TGTGCCAGCTCGCGCACGAGGTCCACAAGCTCCTACAATGAGCAGTTCTTC. Full variable domain (remainder filled in from reference TRBV18 and TRBJ2-1): NAGVMQNPRHLVRRRGQEARLRCSPMKGHSHVYWYRQLPEEGLKFMVYLQKENIIDESGMPKERFSAEFPKEGPSILRIQQVVRGDSAAYFCASSRTRSTSSYNEQFFGPGTRLTVL.

This clone has only a few counts. The rearrangement links TRBV10-3 to TRBJ2-7; the match to TRBD1 covers 7 bases. V shed 7 bases and J 7 bases; nucleotides not matched to a gene: 7. Germline V gives CDR1 ENHRY, CDR2 SYGVKD. CDR3 length equals 12 residues. CDR3 DNA: TGTGCCATCATGGACAGGTTTGGAGAGCAGTACTTC. Translating it yields CAIMDRFGEQYF.

The chain employs TRBV4-2 and TRBJ2-1; D might be TRBD2 (6 bases). Germline assignment: CDR1 LGHNA and CDR2 YNFKEQ. The length of the CDR3 is 15 residues. V lost 1 base and J 2 bases, leaving 9 bases between the germline ends. Here the CDR3 reads CASSQGLATYNEQFF. The CDR3 DNA reads as TGTGCCAGCAGCCAAGGGCTAGCGACCTACAATGAGCAGTTCTTC.

This clone appeared a few times. The chain uses TRBV7-9 and TRBJ2-3; 8 nucleotides agree with TRBD2. After removal of 7 bases from V and 0 bases from J, the junction contained 6 bases not matched to a gene. CDR1 and CDR2 (germline): SEHNR, FQNEAQ (reference sequence). This CDR3 contains 15 residues. As DNA, the CDR3 is TGTGCCAGCACCGAAGGGACTAGTAGCACAGATACGCAGTATTTT. Translated, it gives CASTEGTSSTDTQYF.

The V gene is TRBV27, the J gene TRBJ2-7, with D unresolved. Germline V gene data show CDR1 as MNHEY and CDR2 as SMNVEV (reference sequence). The ends were cut back, 6 bases at V and 1 base at J, with 13 bases in the middle. The CDR3 has 14 amino acids. The CDR3 protein is CASSALSSSYEQYF. CDR3 DNA: TGTGCCAGCAGCGCGCTCTCAAGTTCCTACGAGCAGTACTTC.

This clone came up a few times. This chain links TRBV7-8 with TRBJ2-1, with 11 bases identical to TRBD2. The germline CDR1 and CDR2 sequences are SGHVS and FQNEAQ. The V gene end was trimmed by 5 bases and the J gene end by 7 bases; junction bases not matched to a gene: 10. The CDR3 is 16 residues long. The CDR3 protein is CASSGGLAGRGNEQFF. CDR3 nucleotides: TGTGCCAGCAGCGGCGGACTAGCGGGCAGGGGGAATGAGCAGTTCTTC.

As DNA, the CDR3 is TGTGCCAGCAGCTTTCGGGCAGGAACTAATGAAAAACTGTTTTTT. Protein product: CASSFRAGTNEKLFF. J is TRBJ1-4 and V is TRBV5-4; D unclear. The germline gives CDR1 SGHNT, CDR2 YYREEE (reference sequence). V lost 2 bases, J lost 1 base, and 9 bases lay in between. The CDR3 has 15 amino acids.

The rearrangement joins TRBV5-1 to TRBJ1-1, with D unresolved. Germline assignment: CDR1 SGHRS and CDR2 YFSETQ. V was pared by 7 bases and J by 0 bases, with 10 bases between. The CDR3 totals 13 residues. The CDR3 region is CASFQTVNTEAFF. The CDR3 DNA reads as TGCGCCAGCTTCCAGACGGTGAACACTGAAGCTTTCTTT.

This clone was detected only a few times. V gene TRBV29-1 combines with J gene TRBJ2-5; D might be TRBD1 or TRBD2, each matching 6 bases. CDR3 length: 12 residues. V was pared by 5 bases and J by 5 bases, with 12 bases between. Germline CDR1 and CDR2: SQVTM and ANQGSEA. This CDR3 is CSVQRRGETQYF. The CDR3 DNA is TGCAGCGTTCAGAGGAGGGGGGAGACCCAGTACTTC.

V usage is TRBV27 and J usage is TRBJ2-1, with 13 bases matching TRBD2. Losses at the gene ends were 6 bases for V and 5 bases for J; bases not matched to a gene: 16. The CDR3 is 19 amino acids. Germline-derived CDR1 and CDR2 are MNHEY and SMNVEV (reference sequence). CDR3 region: CASRGLRGTSGTVNNEQFF. CDR3 bases: TGTGCCAGCAGGGGCTTACGCGGGACTAGCGGGACGGTAAACAATGAGCAGTTCTTC.

This clone was found a few times. The CDR3 loop is CASSSSRSGRWSDTQYF. In DNA form, the CDR3 reads TGTGCCAGCAGTTCGTCCAGAAGCGGGAGATGGTCAGATACGCAGTATTTT. This rearrangement joins TRBV28 to TRBJ2-3, with TRBD2 matching 8 bases. Trimming took 4 bases from V and 4 from J; bases not matched to a gene: 13. The CDR3 is 17 amino acids. The germline V gene has CDR1 MDHEN and CDR2 SYDVKM.

This chain joins TRBV30 and TRBJ2-1, with 8 bases fitting TRBD2. V trimming: 5 bases; J trimming: 0 bases; junction bases outside the gene matches: 0. This CDR3 region has 13 residues. The germline V gene encodes CDR1 GTSNPN and CDR2 SVGIG (reference sequence). CDR3 protein: CAWGTSSYNEQFF. The CDR3 DNA sequence: TGTGCCTGGGGGACTAGCTCCTACAATGAGCAGTTCTTC.

This clone was counted only a few times. The genes are TRBV5-1 and TRBJ2-1, with 9 bases aligning to TRBD1. V was pared by 0 bases and J by 9 bases, with 7 bases of the junction left unmatched. From germline, CDR1 is SGHRS and CDR2 YFSETQ. The length of the CDR3 is 15 residues. CDR3 loop: CASSLAGTGWSEQFF. The CDR3, as DNA: TGCGCCAGCAGCTTGGCTGGGACAGGGTGGAGTGAGCAGTTCTTC.

This clone occurred many times. CDR3 loop: CASRPPGLEFKEQFF. The CDR3 DNA reads TGTGCCAGCAGACCCCCGGGACTAGAATTTAAGGAGCAGTTCTTC. The rearrangement links TRBV6-5 to TRBJ2-1, with TRBD2 matching over 8 bases. The germline V gene has CDR1 MNHEY and CDR2 SVGAGI. J was trimmed by 10 bases and V by 6 bases; bases with no gene match: 14. CDR3 length: 15 amino acids.

The chain is built from TRBV15 and TRBJ2-3; no firm D call. V was pared by 3 bases and J by 5 bases, with 12 bases between. This CDR3 contains 14 residues. The V gene's germline CDR1 is LNHNV and CDR2 YYDKDF (reference sequence). The CDR3 loop is CATSSLSARDTQYF. CDR3 DNA sequence: TGTGCCACCAGCAGCCTCTCAGCCCGAGATACGCAGTATTTT.

This clone was detected a few times. The rearrangement joins TRBV29-1 to TRBJ2-1, with D possibly TRBD1 on 5 matching bases. Trimming pared 4 bases from V and 0 bases from J, leaving 13 bases between. CDR3 length equals 15 residues. CDR1 and CDR2 (germline): SQVTM, ANQGSEA. The CDR3 nucleotides are TGCAGCGTTGGGGCCCCCAGGGTCTCCTACAATGAGCAGTTCTTC. Translating it yields CSVGAPRVSYNEQFF.